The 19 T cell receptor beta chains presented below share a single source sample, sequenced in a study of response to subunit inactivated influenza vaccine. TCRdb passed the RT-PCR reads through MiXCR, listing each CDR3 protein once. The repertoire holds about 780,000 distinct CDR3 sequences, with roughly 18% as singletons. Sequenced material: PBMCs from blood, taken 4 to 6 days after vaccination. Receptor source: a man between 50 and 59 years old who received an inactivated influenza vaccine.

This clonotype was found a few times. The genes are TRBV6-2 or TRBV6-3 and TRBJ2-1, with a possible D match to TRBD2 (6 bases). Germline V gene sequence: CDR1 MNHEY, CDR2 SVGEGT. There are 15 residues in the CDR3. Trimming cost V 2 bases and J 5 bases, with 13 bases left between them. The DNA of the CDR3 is TGTGCCAGCAGTTACAGGGGACTGCTCAACAATGAGCAGTTCTTC. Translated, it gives CASSYRGLLNNEQFF.

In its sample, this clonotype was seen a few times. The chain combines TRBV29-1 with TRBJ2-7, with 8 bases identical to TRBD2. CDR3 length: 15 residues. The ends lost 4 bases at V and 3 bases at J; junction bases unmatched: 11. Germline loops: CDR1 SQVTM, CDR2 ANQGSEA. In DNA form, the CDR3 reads TGCAGCGTTGCGGGGGGGACCCGCCAGATCTACGAGCAGTACTTC. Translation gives CSVAGGTRQIYEQYF.

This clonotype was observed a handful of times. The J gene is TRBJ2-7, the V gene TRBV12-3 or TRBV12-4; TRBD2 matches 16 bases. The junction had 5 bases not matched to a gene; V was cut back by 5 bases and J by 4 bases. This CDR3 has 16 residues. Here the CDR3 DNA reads TGTGCCAGCAGTAGGGGACTAGCGGGAGGGGCGTACGAGCAGTACTTC. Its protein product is CASSRGLAGGAYEQYF.

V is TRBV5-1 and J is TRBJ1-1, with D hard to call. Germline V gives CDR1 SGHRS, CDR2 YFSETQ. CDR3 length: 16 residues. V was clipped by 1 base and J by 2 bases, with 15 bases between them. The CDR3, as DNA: TGCGCCAGCAGCTTGCAGGCGACACCCAGAAACACTGAAGCTTTCTTT. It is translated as CASSLQATPRNTEAFF. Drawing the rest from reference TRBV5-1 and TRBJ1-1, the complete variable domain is KAGVTQTPRYLIKTRGQQVTLSCSPISGHRSVSWYQQTPGQGLQFLFEYFSETQRNKGNFPGRFSGRQFSNSRSEMNVSTLELGDSALYLCASSLQATPRNTEAFFGQGTRLTVV.

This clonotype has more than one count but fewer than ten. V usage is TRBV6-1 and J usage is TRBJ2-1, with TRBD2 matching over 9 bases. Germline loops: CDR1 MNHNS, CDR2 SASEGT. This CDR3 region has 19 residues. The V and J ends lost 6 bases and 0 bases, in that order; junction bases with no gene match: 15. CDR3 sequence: CASSPGIAGASYSYNEQFF. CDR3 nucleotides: TGTGCCAGCAGCCCCGGGATAGCGGGGGCCTCCTACTCCTACAATGAGCAGTTCTTC.

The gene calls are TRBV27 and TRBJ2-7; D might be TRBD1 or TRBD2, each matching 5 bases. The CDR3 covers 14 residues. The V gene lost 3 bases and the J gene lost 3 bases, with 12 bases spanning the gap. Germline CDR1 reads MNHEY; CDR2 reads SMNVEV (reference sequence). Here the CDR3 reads CASSFGARGYEQYF. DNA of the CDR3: TGTGCCAGCAGTTTCGGGGCCCGAGGCTACGAGCAGTACTTC.

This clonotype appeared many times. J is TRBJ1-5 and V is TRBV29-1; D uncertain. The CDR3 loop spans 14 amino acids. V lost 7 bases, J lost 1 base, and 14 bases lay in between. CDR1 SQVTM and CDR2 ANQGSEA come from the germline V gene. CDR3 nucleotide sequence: TGCAGCGCCGCCTCCCCACGAAGCAATCAGCCCCAGCATTTT. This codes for CSAASPRSNQPQHF.

CDR3 DNA sequence: TGTGCCAGCAGTTTAAGCCCAGGGGAAAAACTGTTTTTT. Translating it yields CASSLSPGEKLFF. The genes are TRBV12-3 or TRBV12-4 and TRBJ1-4; the D gene is possibly TRBD1 (5 bases). The V and J ends lost 2 bases and 8 bases respectively, with 9 bases between them. The CDR3 length is 13 residues.

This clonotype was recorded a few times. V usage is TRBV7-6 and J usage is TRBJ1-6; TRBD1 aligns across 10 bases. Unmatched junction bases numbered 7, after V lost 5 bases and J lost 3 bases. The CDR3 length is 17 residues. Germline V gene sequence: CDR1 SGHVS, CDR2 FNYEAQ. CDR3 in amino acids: CASSPPTGGSYNSPLHF. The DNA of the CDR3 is TGTGCCAGCAGCCCTCCGACAGGGGGCAGCTATAATTCACCCCTCCACTTT. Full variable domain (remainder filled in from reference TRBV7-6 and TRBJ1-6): GAGVSQSPRYKVTKRGQDVALRCDPISGHVSLYWYRQALGQGPEFLTYFNYEAQQDKSGLPNDRFSAERPEGSISTLTIQRTEQRDSAMYRCASSPPTGGSYNSPLHFGNGTRLTVT.

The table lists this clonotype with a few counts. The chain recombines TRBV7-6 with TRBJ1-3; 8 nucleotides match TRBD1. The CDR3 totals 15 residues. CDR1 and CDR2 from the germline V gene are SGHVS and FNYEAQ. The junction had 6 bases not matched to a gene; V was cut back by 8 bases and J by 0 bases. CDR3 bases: TGTGCCAGCGGCGGACAGGGAAGCTCTGGAAACACCATATATTTT. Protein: CASGGQGSSGNTIYF.

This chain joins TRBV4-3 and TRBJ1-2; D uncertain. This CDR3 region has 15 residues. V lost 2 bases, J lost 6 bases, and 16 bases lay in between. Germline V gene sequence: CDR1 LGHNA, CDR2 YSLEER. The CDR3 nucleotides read TGCGCCAGCAGCCAATCGGTGATCCCCGAGGATGGCTACACCTTC. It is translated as CASSQSVIPEDGYTF.

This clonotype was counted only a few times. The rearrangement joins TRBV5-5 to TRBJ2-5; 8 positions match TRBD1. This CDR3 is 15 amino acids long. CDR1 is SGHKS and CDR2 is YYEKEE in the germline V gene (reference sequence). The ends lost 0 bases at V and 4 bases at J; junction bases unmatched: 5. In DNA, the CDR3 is TGTGCCAGCAGCTTGGACGGACAGGGTCTAGAGACCCAGTACTTC. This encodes CASSLDGQGLETQYF.

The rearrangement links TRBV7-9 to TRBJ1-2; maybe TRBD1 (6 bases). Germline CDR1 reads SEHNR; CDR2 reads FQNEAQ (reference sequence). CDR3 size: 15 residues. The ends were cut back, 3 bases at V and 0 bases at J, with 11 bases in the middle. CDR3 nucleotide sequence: TGTGCCAGCAGCTTTACACAGGGAGCTAACTATGGCTACACCTTC. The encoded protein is CASSFTQGANYGYTF.

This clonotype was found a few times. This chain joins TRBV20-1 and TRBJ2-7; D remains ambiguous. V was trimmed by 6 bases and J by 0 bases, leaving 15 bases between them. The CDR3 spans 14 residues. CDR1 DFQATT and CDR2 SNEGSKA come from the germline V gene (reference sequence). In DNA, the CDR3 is TGCAGTGCCCCCGTAGGTGGGCCCTCCTACGAGCAGTACTTC. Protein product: CSAPVGGPSYEQYF.

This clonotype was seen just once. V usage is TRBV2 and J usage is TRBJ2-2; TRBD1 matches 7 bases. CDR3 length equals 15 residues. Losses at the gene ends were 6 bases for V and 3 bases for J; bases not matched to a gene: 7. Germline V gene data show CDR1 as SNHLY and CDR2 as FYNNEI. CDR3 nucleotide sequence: TGTGCCAGCAGCAACGAGGGGGCCGACACCGGGGAGCTGTTTTTT. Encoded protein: CASSNEGADTGELFF.

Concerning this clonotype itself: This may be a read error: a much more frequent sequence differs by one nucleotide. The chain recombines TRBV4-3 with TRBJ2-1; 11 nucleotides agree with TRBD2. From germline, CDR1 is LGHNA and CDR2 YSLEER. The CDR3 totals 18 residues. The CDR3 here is CAGSQGAPLAGGYNEQFF. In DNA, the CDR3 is TGCGCCGGCAGCCAGGGGGCCCCTCTAGCGGGGGGCTACAATGAGCAGTTCTTC.

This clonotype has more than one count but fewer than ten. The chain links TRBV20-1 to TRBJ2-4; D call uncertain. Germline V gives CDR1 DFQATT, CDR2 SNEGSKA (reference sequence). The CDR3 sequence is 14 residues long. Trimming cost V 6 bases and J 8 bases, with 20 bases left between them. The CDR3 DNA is TGCAGTGCCACTATGTACGAAAACTCGGACATTCAGTACTTC. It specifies CSATMYENSDIQYF.

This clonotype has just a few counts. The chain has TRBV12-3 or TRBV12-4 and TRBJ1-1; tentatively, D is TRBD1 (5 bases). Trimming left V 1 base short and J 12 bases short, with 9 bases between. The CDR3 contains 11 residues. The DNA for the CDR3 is TGTGCCAGCAGTTTAGGGCAGGGAACTTTCTTT. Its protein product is CASSLGQGTFF.

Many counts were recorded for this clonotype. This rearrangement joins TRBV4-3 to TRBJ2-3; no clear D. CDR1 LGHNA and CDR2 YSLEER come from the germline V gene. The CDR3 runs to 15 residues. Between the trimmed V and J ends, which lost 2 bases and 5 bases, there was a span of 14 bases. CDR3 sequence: CASSQTVVAQDTQYF. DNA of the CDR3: TGCGCCAGCAGCCAAACGGTAGTAGCACAAGATACGCAGTATTTT.